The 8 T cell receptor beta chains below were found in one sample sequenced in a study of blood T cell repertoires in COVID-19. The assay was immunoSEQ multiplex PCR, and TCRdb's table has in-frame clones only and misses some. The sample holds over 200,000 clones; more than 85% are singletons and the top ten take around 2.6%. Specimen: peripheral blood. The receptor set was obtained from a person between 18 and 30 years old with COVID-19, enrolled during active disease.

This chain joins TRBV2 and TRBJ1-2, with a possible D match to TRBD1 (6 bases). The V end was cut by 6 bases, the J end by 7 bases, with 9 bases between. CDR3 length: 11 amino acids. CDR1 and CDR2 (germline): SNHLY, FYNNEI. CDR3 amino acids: CASRKGVGYTF. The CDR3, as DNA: TGTGCCAGCAGAAAGGGGGTTGGCTACACCTTC.

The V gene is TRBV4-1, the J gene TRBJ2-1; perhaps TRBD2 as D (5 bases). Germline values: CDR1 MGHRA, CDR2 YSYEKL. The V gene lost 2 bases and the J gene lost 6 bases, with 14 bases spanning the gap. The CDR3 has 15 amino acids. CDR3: CASSQLRLPLNEQFF. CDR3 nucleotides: TGCGCCAGCAGCCAACTGAGACTACCCCTCAATGAGCAGTTCTTC.

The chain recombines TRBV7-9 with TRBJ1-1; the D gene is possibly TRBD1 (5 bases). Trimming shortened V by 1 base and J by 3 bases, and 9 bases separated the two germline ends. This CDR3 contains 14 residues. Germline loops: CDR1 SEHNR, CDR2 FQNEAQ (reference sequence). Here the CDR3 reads CASSLVPGDTEAFF. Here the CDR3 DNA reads TGTGCCAGCAGCTTAGTTCCGGGGGACACTGAAGCTTTCTTT.

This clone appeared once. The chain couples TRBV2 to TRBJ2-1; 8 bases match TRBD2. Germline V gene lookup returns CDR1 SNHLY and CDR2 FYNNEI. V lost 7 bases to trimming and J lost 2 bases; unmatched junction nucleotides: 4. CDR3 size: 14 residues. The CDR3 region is CASKKRGTYNEQFF. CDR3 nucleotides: TGTGCCAGCAAAAAGCGGGGGACCTACAATGAGCAGTTCTTC.

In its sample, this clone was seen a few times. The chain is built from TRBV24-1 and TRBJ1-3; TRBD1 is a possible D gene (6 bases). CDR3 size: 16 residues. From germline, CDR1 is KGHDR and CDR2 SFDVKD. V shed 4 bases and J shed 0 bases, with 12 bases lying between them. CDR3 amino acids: CATSDRQESSGNTIYF. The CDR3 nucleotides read TGTGCCACCAGTGACAGACAGGAGAGCTCTGGAAACACCATATATTTT.

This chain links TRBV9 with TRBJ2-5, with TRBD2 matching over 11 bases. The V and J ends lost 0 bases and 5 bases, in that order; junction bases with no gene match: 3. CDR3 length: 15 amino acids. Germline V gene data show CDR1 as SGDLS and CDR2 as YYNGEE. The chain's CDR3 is CASSVGASGRETQYF. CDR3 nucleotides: TGTGCCAGCAGCGTAGGAGCTAGCGGGAGGGAGACCCAGTACTTC.

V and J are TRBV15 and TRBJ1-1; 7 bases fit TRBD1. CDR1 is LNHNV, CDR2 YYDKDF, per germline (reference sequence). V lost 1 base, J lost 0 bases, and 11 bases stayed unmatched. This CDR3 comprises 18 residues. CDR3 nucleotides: TGTGCCACCAGCAGAGGACTGACAGGGTCCCTTCTGAACACTGAAGCTTTCTTT. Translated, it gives CATSRGLTGSLLNTEAFF. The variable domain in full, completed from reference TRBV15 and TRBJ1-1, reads DAMVIQNPRYQVTQFGKPVTLSCSQTLNHNVMYWYQQKSSQAPKLLFHYYDKDFNNEADTPDNFQSRRPNTSFCFLDIRSPGLGDTAMYLCATSRGLTGSLLNTEAFFGQGTRLTVV.

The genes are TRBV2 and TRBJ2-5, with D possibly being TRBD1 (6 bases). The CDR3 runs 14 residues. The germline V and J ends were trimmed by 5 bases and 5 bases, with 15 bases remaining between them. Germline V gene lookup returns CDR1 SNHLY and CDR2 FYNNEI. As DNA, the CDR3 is TGTGCCAGCAGTTACGGGACAAAGGTGGAGACCCAGTACTTC. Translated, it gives CASSYGTKVETQYF.